These 21 T cell receptor beta chains were all obtained from the same sample, sequenced in a study of blood T cell repertoires in COVID-19. This table comes from immunoSEQ multiplex PCR, and its TCRdb copy is limited to in-frame clones, with some not included. There are fewer than 350,000 clones in the sample; 88% occur only once, and around 2% lies in the top ten. Sample: PBMCs or T cells enriched from blood (not recorded which). The receptors derive from an older woman in a cohort exposed to, infected with or recovered from COVID-19 (not recorded which).

V is TRBV7-2 and J is TRBJ2-7, with 8 bases matching TRBD1. Germline V lookup: CDR1 SGHTA, CDR2 FQGNSA. V trimming: 1 base; J trimming: 0 bases; junction bases outside the gene matches: 5. This CDR3 comprises 16 residues. CDR3: CASSLGGTGNSYEQYF. CDR3 DNA: TGTGCCAGCAGCTTAGGGGGGACAGGCAACTCCTACGAGCAGTACTTC.

In regard to this clone: Other DNA sequences of this sample code for an identical CDR3. The genes are TRBV7-3 and TRBJ1-1, with 10 bases that match TRBD1. V dropped 4 bases and J dropped 5; count of bases not matched to a gene: 4. This CDR3 spans 14 amino acids. Germline values: CDR1 SGHTA, CDR2 FQGTGA. For the CDR3, the DNA is TGTGCCAGCAGCTCCCCGGACAGGGGGACTGAAGCTTTCTTT. It yields the protein CASSSPDRGTEAFF.

The chain couples TRBV7-2 to TRBJ2-3; D possibly corresponds to TRBD1 (6 bases). The CDR3 has 16 residues. Germline V gives CDR1 SGHTA, CDR2 FQGNSA. V shed 4 bases and J shed 0 bases, with 14 bases lying between them. The CDR3 bases are TGTGCCAGCAGCTCCGACGGACAGACTAGCACAGATACGCAGTATTTT. It is translated as CASSSDGQTSTDTQYF.

The V call is TRBV7-9, the J call TRBJ1-1; weak D call: TRBD1 (6 bases). The germline gives CDR1 SEHNR, CDR2 FQNEAQ (reference sequence). Trimming stripped 5 bases from V and 4 bases from J, with 8 bases between. The CDR3 runs to 12 residues. For the CDR3, the DNA is TGTGCCAGCAGCCGGGACACCACTGAAGCTTTCTTT. Its translation is CASSRDTTEAFF.

The rearrangement links TRBV11-3 to TRBJ2-3, with TRBD1 matching over 8 bases. Trimming removed 5 bases from V and 4 bases from J; junction bases left unmatched: 11. The CDR3 spans 16 residues. From germline, CDR1 is SGHNT and CDR2 YENEEA. Here the CDR3 DNA reads TGTGCCAGCAGCGGAACCGGGACAGGATTCCCAGATACGCAGTATTTT. Protein sequence: CASSGTGTGFPDTQYF.

This clone was seen a handful of times. This chain uses TRBV18 with TRBJ1-2; a weak D match, TRBD1 (6 bases). The CDR3 has 14 residues. CDR1 and CDR2 from the germline V gene are KGHSH and LQKENI. V shed 0 bases and J shed 6 bases, with 11 bases lying between them. The CDR3 is CASSPPMDRDGYTF. For the CDR3, the DNA is TGTGCCAGCTCACCACCAATGGACAGAGATGGCTACACCTTC.

The rearrangement joins TRBV11-3 to TRBJ1-1, with TRBD1 matching over 8 bases. V lost 5 bases, J lost 0 bases, and 5 bases stayed unmatched. Germline CDR1 SGHNT, CDR2 YENEEA. CDR3 size: 15 residues. The CDR3 loop is CASSAGQGMNTEAFF. The CDR3 DNA reads as TGTGCCAGCAGCGCAGGACAGGGTATGAACACTGAAGCTTTCTTT. The complete variable domain, with remaining parts taken from reference TRBV11-3 and TRBJ1-1, reads EAGVVQSPRYKIIEKKQPVAFWCNPISGHNTLYWYLQNLGQGPELLIRYENEEAVDDSQLPKDRFSAERLKGVDSTLKIQPAELGDSAVYLCASSAGQGMNTEAFFGQGTRLTVV.

The V call is TRBV6-5, the J call TRBJ2-7; possibly TRBD1 for D (5 bases). This CDR3 comprises 12 residues. The germline V gene encodes CDR1 MNHEY and CDR2 SVGAGI. Trimming pared 8 bases from V and 3 bases from J, leaving 11 bases between. The CDR3 nucleotides read TGTGCCAGCTCTAGGGGAAACTACGAGCAGTACTTC. This encodes CASSRGNYEQYF.

The chain is built from TRBV5-6 and TRBJ2-3; 8 bases fit TRBD1. Per the germline V gene, CDR1 is SGHDT and CDR2 is YYEEEE. Losses at the gene ends were 4 bases for V and 2 bases for J; bases not matched to a gene: 12. The CDR3 runs 17 residues. The CDR3 protein is CASSRTTGTGATDTQYF. As DNA, the CDR3 is TGTGCCAGCAGCCGTACGACCGGGACAGGAGCCACAGATACGCAGTATTTT.

V usage is TRBV18 and J usage is TRBJ2-1; 12 bases match TRBD2. The CDR3 contains 15 residues. The V gene end was trimmed by 3 bases and the J gene end by 6 bases; junction bases not matched to a gene: 3. CDR1 and CDR2 from the germline V gene are KGHSH and LQKENI. The CDR3 is CASSPGLAGPNEQFF. The CDR3 bases are TGTGCCAGCTCACCCGGACTAGCGGGACCCAATGAGCAGTTCTTC.

Regarding this clone: Different DNA sequences within this sample yield the same CDR3. The V gene is TRBV5-1, the J gene TRBJ2-7, with 8 bases fitting TRBD1. This CDR3 comprises 15 residues. V lost 0 bases to trimming and J lost 3 bases; unmatched junction nucleotides: 5. CDR1 is SGHRS and CDR2 is YFSETQ in the germline V gene. The CDR3 coding sequence is TGCGCCAGCAGCTTGGGTGGGACAGGTTTCTACGAGCAGTACTTC. Residues: CASSLGGTGFYEQYF. The full variable domain, its missing parts supplied by reference TRBV5-1 and TRBJ2-7, is KAGVTQTPRYLIKTRGQQVTLSCSPISGHRSVSWYQQTPGQGLQFLFEYFSETQRNKGNFPGRFSGRQFSNSRSEMNVSTLELGDSALYLCASSLGGTGFYEQYFGPGTRLTVT.

The rearrangement joins TRBV11-3 to TRBJ2-1; 7 bases are a match to TRBD1. In germline, CDR1 is SGHNT, CDR2 YENEEA. The length of the CDR3 is 14 residues. Trimming removed 1 base from V and 4 bases from J; junction bases left unmatched: 1. The CDR3 spells CASSLGTGYNEQFF. The CDR3 DNA reads TGTGCCAGCAGCTTAGGGACAGGATACAATGAGCAGTTCTTC.

The chain recombines TRBV29-1 with TRBJ1-1; 7 positions match TRBD1. Trimming removed 6 bases from V and 5 bases from J; junction bases left unmatched: 9. Germline loops: CDR1 SQVTM, CDR2 ANQGSEA. CDR3 length: 13 residues. CDR3 in amino acids: CSVDRDRRTEAFF. CDR3 DNA: TGCAGCGTAGACAGGGATCGGAGAACTGAAGCTTTCTTT.

The chain couples TRBV5-6 to TRBJ2-1; 9 positions match TRBD2. The CDR3 covers 13 residues. Germline trimming cut 4 bases from V and 10 bases from J; bases unmatched to any gene: 6. The germline V gene has CDR1 SGHDT and CDR2 YYEEEE. This CDR3 is CASSLAGLAEQFF. The CDR3, as DNA: TGTGCCAGCAGCCTGGCAGGACTAGCGGAGCAGTTCTTC.

The chain recombines TRBV5-1 with TRBJ2-7; D is perhaps TRBD2 (5 bases). CDR3 length: 12 residues. V dropped 4 bases and J dropped 6 bases, with 11 bases sitting between them. From germline, CDR1 is SGHRS and CDR2 YFSETQ. CDR3 amino acids: CASSPVRGEQYF. The DNA for the CDR3 is TGCGCCAGCAGCCCAGTCCGGGGCGAGCAGTACTTC.

The rearrangement links TRBV28 to TRBJ2-7; 8 nucleotides align to TRBD2. Trimming took 7 bases from V and 5 from J; bases not matched to a gene: 10. Germline lookup yields CDR1 MDHEN and CDR2 SYDVKM. CDR3 length equals 14 residues. This CDR3 reads CASTPAGGRNEQYF. DNA of the CDR3: TGTGCCAGCACTCCAGCGGGCGGGAGGAACGAGCAGTACTTC. The full variable domain, with the rest looked up from reference TRBV28 and TRBJ2-7, is DVKVTQSSRYLVKRTGEKVFLECVQDMDHENMFWYRQDPGLGLRLIYFSYDVKMKEKGDIPEGYSVSREKKERFSLILESASTNQTSMYLCASTPAGGRNEQYFGPGTRLTVT.

J is TRBJ1-1 and V is TRBV10-2; a weak D match, TRBD1 (5 bases). The CDR3 is made up of 13 amino acids. Trimming stripped 6 bases from V and 1 base from J, with 9 bases between. From germline, CDR1 is WSHSY and CDR2 SAAADI. As DNA, the CDR3 is TGCGCCAGCAGCGCAACAGGGAACACTGAAGCTTTCTTT. Translating it yields CASSATGNTEAFF.

This clone was detected a few times. The CDR3 region has the DNA TGTGCCAGCAGTCTCCAGCGAGGGGGAGTACTGCACAATGAGCAGTTCTTC. Its translation is CASSLQRGGVLHNEQFF. The chain carries TRBV6-6 and TRBJ2-1; possible D gene TRBD1, 6 bases. Germline loops: CDR1 MNHNY, CDR2 SVGAGI (reference sequence). CDR3 length equals 17 residues. Trimming stripped 5 bases from V and 5 bases from J, with 22 bases between.

This chain uses TRBV11-2 with TRBJ2-3; possible D gene TRBD2, 5 bases. Germline V gene lookup returns CDR1 SGHAT and CDR2 FQNNGV. The CDR3 consists of 14 residues. Deletions cut 3 bases from V and 2 bases from J, with 9 bases between. CDR3 in amino acids: CASSLQRNTDTQYF. Written as DNA, the CDR3 is TGTGCCAGCAGCTTGCAGCGGAACACAGATACGCAGTATTTT.

The rearrangement uses TRBV12-3 or TRBV12-4 and TRBJ1-2, with 7 bases fitting TRBD1. Germline trimming cut 5 bases from V and 8 bases from J; bases unmatched to any gene: 5. CDR3 length: 12 residues. The CDR3 DNA reads as TGTGCCAGCAGTAAGACAGGGAGCGGCTACACCTTC. Translated, it gives CASSKTGSGYTF.

The DNA of the CDR3 is TGTGCCACCAGCAGAGATCCGCAGGGTTCTAATGAAAAACTGTTTTTT. Its translation is CATSRDPQGSNEKLFF. The genes are TRBV15 and TRBJ1-4; possible D gene TRBD1, 5 bases. The CDR3 loop spans 16 amino acids. Trimming took 0 bases from V and 3 from J, leaving 11 bases between them. CDR1 is LNHNV, CDR2 YYDKDF, per germline (reference sequence).